One and the same sample provided the 20 T cell receptor beta chains below, sequenced in a study of CD8+ T cells in alopecia areata. Extraction of RNA preceded its reverse transcription into cDNA, which served as the sequencing template. Only in-frame clones appear in the TCRdb table, and some are missing; sequencing was by immunoSEQ multiplex PCR. The sample gives approximately 180,000 clones, approximately 59% of which show up once; approximately 15% is in the top ten. The sequencing used CD4+ T cells sorted from blood, collected at week 0. Every receptor here comes from a human donor with alopecia areata.

The chain recombines TRBV29-1 with TRBJ2-3; TRBD2 aligns across 12 bases. The J segment lost 6 bases and the V segment lost 6 bases, leaving 7 bases of the junction unmatched. The germline V gene encodes CDR1 SQVTM and CDR2 ANQGSEA. This CDR3 is 14 amino acids long. Here the CDR3 reads CSVIGLAGLDTQYF. The CDR3 region has the DNA TGCAGCGTGATAGGACTAGCGGGGTTGGATACGCAGTATTTT.

This clone was detected only a few times. The J gene is TRBJ2-7, the V gene TRBV19; D perhaps matches TRBD1 (5 bases). CDR1 LNHDA and CDR2 SQIVND come from the germline V gene (reference sequence). V was shortened by 3 bases and J by 6 bases, with 15 bases between the two germline ends. CDR3 length: 14 amino acids. The CDR3 protein is CASSIPTRGAEQYF. In DNA form, the CDR3 reads TGTGCCAGTAGTATCCCCACAAGGGGTGCCGAGCAGTACTTC.

The chain recombines TRBV7-9 with TRBJ1-6; tentatively, D is TRBD1 (5 bases). V was cut by 5 bases and J by 6 bases, with 17 bases left in between. CDR3 size: 16 residues. The germline V gene encodes CDR1 SEHNR and CDR2 FQNEAQ (reference sequence). The CDR3 DNA reads as TGTGCCAGCAGCCCCAGGGTGGTAGCCGGTAATTCACCCCTCCACTTT. Its translation is CASSPRVVAGNSPLHF.

A single count supports this clone. The J gene is TRBJ1-2, the V gene TRBV7-9, with 12 bases that match TRBD1. The CDR3 is 17 residues long. The germline gives CDR1 SEHNR, CDR2 FQNEAQ (reference sequence). Germline trimming cut 5 bases from V and 5 bases from J; bases unmatched to any gene: 12. The CDR3: CASSPKPGTGGSYGYTF. CDR3 coding DNA: TGTGCCAGCAGCCCCAAGCCCGGGACAGGGGGCAGTTATGGCTACACCTTC. The full variable domain, completed using reference TRBV7-9 and TRBJ1-2, is DTGVSQNPRHKITKRGQNVTFRCDPISEHNRLYWYRQTLGQGPEFLTYFQNEAQLEKSRLLSDRFSAERPKGSFSTLEIQRTEQGDSAMYLCASSPKPGTGGSYGYTFGSGTRLTVV.

V and J are TRBV7-6 and TRBJ2-5; 11 bases match TRBD2. CDR1 is SGHVS and CDR2 is FNYEAQ in the germline V gene. The CDR3 has 17 amino acids. Trimming took 0 bases from V and 4 from J; bases not matched to a gene: 7. The CDR3 DNA reads as TGTGCCAGCAGCTTAGCTGCTAGCGGGGGGCTGGGAGAGACCCAGTACTTC. It translates to CASSLAASGGLGETQYF.

This chain uses TRBV29-1 with TRBJ2-2, with D perhaps being TRBD1 or TRBD2 (6 bases each). The CDR3 consists of 16 residues. The ends were cut back, 7 bases at V and 0 bases at J, with 18 bases in the middle. Germline CDR1 SQVTM, CDR2 ANQGSEA. The chain's CDR3 is CSASTGAIANTGELFF. The CDR3 nucleotides read TGCAGCGCGTCCACGGGGGCCATCGCGAACACCGGGGAGCTGTTTTTT.

This clone occurred a few times. The chain carries TRBV30 and TRBJ1-5; D remains ambiguous. The CDR3 loop spans 12 amino acids. The V end was cut by 2 bases, the J end by 9 bases, with 11 bases between. CDR1 is GTSNPN and CDR2 is SVGIG in the germline V gene (reference sequence). CDR3 sequence: CAWSPPLAPQHF. The CDR3 DNA reads as TGTGCCTGGAGTCCACCCCTGGCGCCCCAGCATTTT.

The chain carries TRBV10-3 and TRBJ2-7, with no clear D. Germline loops: CDR1 ENHRY, CDR2 SYGVKD. Trimming pared 6 bases from V and 4 bases from J, leaving 7 bases between. The CDR3 covers 11 residues. The CDR3 DNA follows: TGTGCCATCAGCCAAGGTTACGAGCAGTACTTC. This encodes CAISQGYEQYF.

The gene calls are TRBV5-6 and TRBJ2-5; D call uncertain. The CDR3 loop spans 12 amino acids. Germline CDR1 and CDR2: SGHDT and YYEEEE. Trimming removed 2 bases from V and 5 bases from J, with 7 bases in between. Written as DNA, the CDR3 is TGTGCCAGCAGCTTTTCCCCTGAGACCCAGTACTTC. Protein product: CASSFSPETQYF.

The table lists this clone with a count of one. The chain has TRBV27 and TRBJ2-7; a possible D gene is TRBD1 (6 bases). The germline V gene has CDR1 MNHEY and CDR2 SMNVEV (reference sequence). The CDR3 has 16 amino acids. Trimming shortened V by 6 bases and J by 0 bases, and 18 bases separated the two germline ends. CDR3 loop: CASRKGQGISSYEQYF. The DNA for the CDR3 is TGTGCCAGCAGGAAGGGGCAGGGGATCTCCTCCTACGAGCAGTACTTC.

This clone was seen a handful of times. This rearrangement joins TRBV30 to TRBJ1-5; perhaps TRBD1 as D (6 bases). Germline assignment: CDR1 GTSNPN and CDR2 SVGIG (reference sequence). There are 14 residues in the CDR3. The V end was cut by 1 base, the J end by 4 bases, with 11 bases between. The CDR3 coding sequence is TGTGCCTGGAGTGGCGGGGGGCGGAATCAGCCCCAGCATTTT. It translates to CAWSGGGRNQPQHF.

The chain carries TRBV27 and TRBJ1-2, with D perhaps TRBD1 (6 bases). Trimming shortened V by 5 bases and J by 5 bases, and 12 bases separated the two germline ends. The germline V gene has CDR1 MNHEY and CDR2 SMNVEV (reference sequence). The CDR3 contains 13 residues. For the CDR3, the DNA is TGTGCCAGCAGTCAACAGGGCAGTTATGGCTACACCTTC. Protein: CASSQQGSYGYTF.

Comments on this clone: Other nucleotide sequences in the sample specify the same CDR3. The CDR3 DNA reads as TGTGCCAGTAGTATACGACTGAACACTGAAGCTTTCTTT. Translated: CASSIRLNTEAFF. The chain recombines TRBV19 with TRBJ1-1; no clear D. In germline, CDR1 is LNHDA, CDR2 SQIVND (reference sequence). The CDR3 contains 13 residues. V shed 2 bases and J shed 0 bases, with 4 bases lying between them.

The chain couples TRBV30 to TRBJ2-3; TRBD2 might be the D (6 bases). Per the germline V gene, CDR1 is GTSNPN and CDR2 is SVGIG (reference sequence). Between the trimmed V and J ends, which lost 0 bases and 2 bases, there was a span of 15 bases. The length of the CDR3 is 16 residues. CDR3 residues: CAWSVRWRADTDTQYF. The CDR3 DNA reads TGTGCCTGGAGTGTACGTTGGAGGGCTGACACAGATACGCAGTATTTT.

V usage is TRBV4-2 and J usage is TRBJ2-7, with D possibly matching TRBD1 (5 bases). The CDR3 is 14 amino acids. CDR1 and CDR2 from the germline V gene are LGHNA and YNFKEQ. Trimming stripped 3 bases from V and 4 bases from J, with 13 bases between. CDR3 amino acids: CASSQVAGKYEQYF. The CDR3 DNA follows: TGTGCCAGCAGCCAGGTGGCAGGGAAGTACGAGCAGTACTTC.

The V call is TRBV7-6, the J call TRBJ1-6, with D possibly TRBD1 on 6 matching bases. The CDR3 runs to 13 residues. Deletions cut 5 bases from V and 9 bases from J, with 11 bases between. Germline V CDR1 and CDR2: SGHVS, FNYEAQ. The CDR3 spells CASSQGGLSPLHF. As DNA, the CDR3 is TGTGCCAGCAGCCAAGGGGGGCTTTCACCCCTCCACTTT.

This clone is a singleton in its sample. For the CDR3, the DNA is TGTGCCCCCCAGGGCAGGGGGCTAAACGGGGTTTACAATGAGCAGTTCTTC. Its protein product is CAPQGRGLNGVYNEQFF. V is TRBV6-4 and J is TRBJ2-1, with 8 bases identical to TRBD1. Germline-derived CDR1 and CDR2 are MRHNA and SNTAGT. The CDR3 consists of 17 residues. Trimming removed 11 bases from V and 4 bases from J; junction bases left unmatched: 19.

The chain has TRBV27 and TRBJ1-1; TRBD1 agrees at 7 bases. The CDR3 contains 16 residues. The trim removed 8 bases at V and 0 bases at J, leaving 12 bases unmatched. Germline V gives CDR1 MNHEY, CDR2 SMNVEV (reference sequence). The CDR3 region has the DNA TGTGCCAGCCGGAGAGGGACAGCAGTCCTGAACACTGAAGCTTTCTTT. It encodes CASRRGTAVLNTEAFF.

V gene TRBV29-1 combines with J gene TRBJ2-2; TRBD1 aligns across 7 bases. The CDR3 is 17 amino acids. V was pared by 1 base and J by 5 bases, with 13 bases of the junction left unmatched. From germline, CDR1 is SQVTM and CDR2 ANQGSEA. The CDR3 DNA is TGCAGCGTTGAAGGACAGGGATTAAGAAGTGGAACCGGGGAGCTGTTTTTT. It yields the protein CSVEGQGLRSGTGELFF.

The chain employs TRBV23-1 and TRBJ1-1; D gene ambiguous. TRBV23-1 is an open reading frame whose function is uncertain. This CDR3 spans 13 amino acids. The V end lost 5 bases, the J end lost 4 bases, and 11 bases lay between the germline ends. CDR3 bases: TGCGCCAGCAGTTGGAAATTGGGCACTGAAGCTTTCTTT. It specifies CASSWKLGTEAFF.